These 22 T cell receptor beta chains were sequenced from one sample in a study of blood T cells in healthy people across ages. For the second PCR, which ran for about 7 to 11 cycles, a sample-barcoded 5' primer and a J-beta primer mix were used. MiXCR, applied by TCRdb to the 5' RACE reads, yields one record per CDR3 protein. The data hold about 760,000 distinct CDR3 sequences, with roughly three fifths observed a single time. The sequencing sample was made of blood. All receptors derive from a middle-aged man in good health.

This clonotype was observed a handful of times. The chain is built from TRBV29-1 and TRBJ2-5, with 7 nucleotides matching TRBD2. Looked up from germline, CDR1 is SQVTM and CDR2 is ANQGSEA. The CDR3 spans 12 residues. V shed 7 bases and J 8 bases; nucleotides not matched to a gene: 10. The CDR3 loop is CSGRDGGFTQYF. The CDR3 bases are TGCAGCGGCCGGGACGGGGGGTTCACCCAGTACTTC.

The chain links TRBV3-1 to TRBJ2-3, with D hard to call. CDR1 LGHDT and CDR2 YNNKEL come from the germline V gene (reference sequence). The CDR3 is 14 residues long. Trimming pared 4 bases from V and 0 bases from J, leaving 8 bases between. This CDR3 reads CASSRISSTDTQYF. CDR3 DNA: TGTGCCAGCAGCCGGATCTCTAGCACAGATACGCAGTATTTT.

The V call is TRBV24-1, the J call TRBJ2-1; 8 positions agree with TRBD1. Looked up from germline, CDR1 is KGHDR and CDR2 is SFDVKD. V lost 8 bases to trimming and J lost 7 bases; unmatched junction nucleotides: 9. The length of the CDR3 is 14 residues. The CDR3 nucleotides read TGTGCCACCACCCAATCGGACAGGGCAAATGAGCAGTTCTTC. Protein: CATTQSDRANEQFF.

This chain connects TRBV12-3 or TRBV12-4 to TRBJ2-5; TRBD1 agrees at 7 bases. CDR3 length: 14 amino acids. Trimming at V came to 5 bases and at J to 5 bases, leaving 8 bases not matched to a gene. CDR3 in DNA: TGTGCCAGCAGTCCTAGACAGGGTTGGGAGACCCAGTACTTC. Its protein is CASSPRQGWETQYF.

This clonotype was seen only once. This rearrangement joins TRBV20-1 to TRBJ2-4, with TRBD2 matching over 8 bases. The CDR3 extends over 14 amino acids. The V gene's germline CDR1 is DFQATT and CDR2 SNEGSKA (reference sequence). The CDR3 here is CSGGMGLGENIQYF. The DNA of the CDR3 is TGCAGCGGGGGGATGGGACTAGGGGAAAACATTCAGTACTTC.

The chain has TRBV7-8 and TRBJ2-5, with D perhaps TRBD1 or TRBD2 (7 bases each). The V end lost 5 bases, the J end lost 4 bases, and 26 bases lay between the germline ends. CDR1 is SGHVS and CDR2 is FQNEAQ in the germline V gene. The CDR3 runs to 18 residues. The CDR3 is CASSPGAGEKQGRETQYF. CDR3 bases: TGTGCCAGCAGCCCCGGGGCGGGAGAGAAACAGGGGCGAGAGACCCAGTACTTC.

V gene TRBV3-1 combines with J gene TRBJ2-1; 10 nucleotides line up with TRBD2. The CDR3 sequence is 15 residues long. V lost 0 bases and J lost 10; bases outside the gene matches: 6. CDR1 is LGHDT, CDR2 YNNKEL, per germline (reference sequence). CDR3 coding DNA: TGTGCCAGCAGCCAAGATAGCGGGGGGAGGGAGGAGCAGTTCTTC. The encoded protein is CASSQDSGGREEQFF.

This clonotype has a handful of counts. The chain couples TRBV5-1 to TRBJ2-1; no clear D gene. Germline V CDR1 and CDR2: SGHRS, YFSETQ. CDR3 length: 16 amino acids. V was cut by 4 bases and J by 1 base, with 15 bases left in between. CDR3 nucleotides: TGCGCCAGCAGCCCCCCCGGTAGGGCATCCTACAATGAGCAGTTCTTC. Its translation: CASSPPGRASYNEQFF.

The chain carries TRBV5-1 and TRBJ2-3; TRBD2 aligns across 9 bases. The CDR3 loop spans 17 amino acids. Germline lookup yields CDR1 SGHRS and CDR2 YFSETQ. After removal of 3 bases from V and 6 bases from J, the junction contained 14 bases not matched to a gene. For the CDR3, the DNA is TGCGCCAGCAGCTCAGATTTAGCGGGAGCGAGGGGTGATACGCAGTATTTT. Its translation: CASSSDLAGARGDTQYF.

This clonotype has a single count. The chain is built from TRBV20-1 and TRBJ2-1; D possibly uses TRBD1 or TRBD2 (5 bases each). The CDR3 is 13 amino acids. Germline V CDR1 and CDR2: DFQATT, SNEGSKA (reference sequence). Trimming took off 5 bases at V and 8 bases at J, with 16 bases between the two ends. The CDR3 DNA reads as TGCAGTGCTGACGCGGACCGGGGCGATGAGCAGTTCTTC. This translates into CSADADRGDEQFF.

J is TRBJ2-7 and V is TRBV12-3 or TRBV12-4, with 7 bases that match TRBD1. The length of the CDR3 is 14 residues. V lost 5 bases and J lost 3; bases outside the gene matches: 7. The CDR3 region is CASSAGTANYEQYF. Written as DNA, the CDR3 is TGTGCCAGCAGTGCCGGGACAGCTAACTACGAGCAGTACTTC.

The J gene is TRBJ2-7, the V gene TRBV20-1; D ambiguous. This CDR3 has 14 residues. Trimming took off 4 bases at V and 3 bases at J, with 16 bases between the two ends. Germline CDR1 reads DFQATT; CDR2 reads SNEGSKA (reference sequence). The CDR3 reads CSAISGRTLYEQYF. The DNA for the CDR3 is TGCAGTGCTATTTCGGGCAGGACCCTCTACGAGCAGTACTTC.

This clonotype was observed a handful of times. The chain links TRBV29-1 to TRBJ1-6; D remains ambiguous. V was clipped by 7 bases and J by 0 bases, with 10 bases between them. This CDR3 is built from 14 residues. Germline CDR1 and CDR2: SQVTM and ANQGSEA. The chain's CDR3 is CSATIGSYNSPLHF. DNA for the CDR3: TGCAGCGCCACCATAGGCTCCTATAATTCACCCCTCCACTTT.

The chain links TRBV7-9 to TRBJ1-4; D remains unclear. The V end was cut by 3 bases, the J end by 3 bases, with 8 bases between. The CDR3 is made up of 14 amino acids. The germline V gene has CDR1 SEHNR and CDR2 FQNEAQ (reference sequence). The CDR3 protein is CASSLGMANEKLFF. The CDR3 bases are TGTGCCAGCAGCTTGGGTATGGCTAATGAAAAACTGTTTTTT.

The V call is TRBV7-2, the J call TRBJ2-3; D call uncertain. V was shortened by 4 bases and J by 6 bases, with 11 bases between the two germline ends. Per germline, CDR1 SGHTA and CDR2 FQGNSA. This CDR3 has 13 residues. The CDR3 is CASSSRWGDTQYF. CDR3 bases: TGTGCCAGCAGCTCCCGCTGGGGTGATACGCAGTATTTT.

Many counts were recorded for this clonotype. This rearrangement joins TRBV6-2 or TRBV6-3 to TRBJ2-5; 7 bases map to TRBD1. This CDR3 has 14 amino acids. J lost 2 bases, V lost 5 bases, and 5 bases had no gene match. CDR1 and CDR2 (germline): MNHEY, SVGEGT. CDR3 amino acids: CASSEPGQQETQYF. The CDR3, as DNA: TGTGCCAGCAGTGAACCGGGACAGCAAGAGACCCAGTACTTC.

This chain uses TRBV24-1 with TRBJ2-4; no clear D. CDR1 KGHDR and CDR2 SFDVKD come from the germline V gene. V lost 3 bases to trimming and J lost 7 bases, with 12 bases between them. The CDR3 totals 14 residues. The DNA of the CDR3 is TGTGCCACCAGTGATGCAGGTTCTGTTAACATTCAGTACTTC. Residues: CATSDAGSVNIQYF.

This clonotype was detected only a few times. The chain recombines TRBV27 with TRBJ2-2; 11 bases are a match to TRBD2. The CDR3 covers 14 residues. Trimming cost V 5 bases and J 6 bases; bases outside gene matches: 2. Germline-derived CDR1 and CDR2 are MNHEY and SMNVEV (reference sequence). This CDR3 is CASSPGLAAGELFF. CDR3 in DNA: TGTGCCAGCAGTCCGGGACTAGCGGCCGGGGAGCTGTTTTTT.

This clonotype was seen a few times. V usage is TRBV28 and J usage is TRBJ1-2; D remains unclear. Trimming left V 7 bases short and J 2 bases short, with 8 bases between. The CDR3 consists of 12 residues. The germline V gene has CDR1 MDHEN and CDR2 SYDVKM. CDR3 region: CASTERNYGYTF. DNA for the CDR3: TGTGCCAGCACCGAGAGGAACTATGGCTACACCTTC.

The chain is built from TRBV3-1 and TRBJ2-2; D is possibly TRBD1 (6 bases). The CDR3 runs 15 residues. V was trimmed by 6 bases and J by 5 bases, leaving 16 bases between them. Germline CDR1 LGHDT, CDR2 YNNKEL (reference sequence). CDR3 in amino acids: CASSRGTSGTGELFF. The CDR3 DNA reads TGTGCCAGCAGTAGGGGGACCTCGGGGACCGGGGAGCTGTTTTTT. The variable domain in full, with the rest retrieved from reference TRBV3-1 and TRBJ2-2, is DTAVSQTPKYLVTQMGNDKSIKCEQNLGHDTMYWYKQDSKKFLKIMFSYNNKELIINETVPNRFSPKSPDKAHLNLHINSLELGDSAVYFCASSRGTSGTGELFFGEGSRLTVL.

The chain recombines TRBV6-1 with TRBJ2-1; no reliable D call. Trimming cost V 1 base and J 0 bases, with 7 bases left between them. Germline V gives CDR1 MNHNS, CDR2 SASEGT. CDR3 length: 15 amino acids. The CDR3 DNA reads as TGTGCCAGCAGTGAAGGTCACCGCTCCTACAATGAGCAGTTCTTC. As protein: CASSEGHRSYNEQFF.

This sequence joins TRBV3-1 and TRBJ2-5; 8 positions match TRBD1. The CDR3 is made up of 13 amino acids. V dropped 1 base and J dropped 11; count of bases not matched to a gene: 6. Per the germline V gene, CDR1 is LGHDT and CDR2 is YNNKEL (reference sequence). As DNA, the CDR3 is TGTGCCAGCAGCCAAGCCGGGACAGGTGAGCAGTACTTC. It translates to CASSQAGTGEQYF.